Presented here are 7 T cell receptor beta chains from one specimen sequenced in a study of CD8 T cells in Susac syndrome. An input of about 0.5 to 1 ug of RNA was subjected to reverse transcription using random hexamers. One entry per CDR3 protein, called by TCRdb with MiXCR from the immunoSEQ multiplex PCR reads. This table holds about 300,000 distinct CDR3 sequences, 89% found once. Sequencing used CD8+ T cells from PBMCs. These receptors came from a human donor with multiple sclerosis.

The chain is built from TRBV11-2 and TRBJ1-1; D remains ambiguous. V gave up 6 bases and J gave up 8 bases, with 10 bases separating them. CDR1 and CDR2 (germline): SGHAT, FQNNGV. This CDR3 contains 11 residues. The DNA for the CDR3 is TGTGCCAGCAGTCATACATTGGAAGCTTTCTTT. Translation: CASSHTLEAFF.

The chain has TRBV7-3 and TRBJ1-1, with D maybe TRBD1 (5 bases). The V end was cut by 5 bases, the J end by 7 bases, with 17 bases between. Germline V gene lookup returns CDR1 SGHTA and CDR2 FQGTGA. The CDR3 totals 14 residues. The CDR3 reads CASSLYPGTDEAFF. The CDR3 coding sequence is TGTGCCAGCAGCCTCTATCCCGGGACCGATGAAGCTTTCTTT.

The chain joins TRBV12-3 or TRBV12-4 to TRBJ2-5; weak D call: TRBD2 (5 bases). The CDR3 runs 15 residues. Deletions cut 6 bases from V and 7 bases from J, with 21 bases between. In nucleotides, the CDR3 is TGTGCCAGCAGCCGGGAAGCCGGGCCCGAGGTGACCCAGTACTTC. This codes for CASSREAGPEVTQYF.

This clonotype is a singleton in its sample. The rearrangement links TRBV4-3 to TRBJ2-3; 8 bases fit TRBD2. The V and J ends lost 0 bases and 4 bases, in that order; junction bases with no gene match: 3. This CDR3 has 15 residues. Germline CDR1 and CDR2: LGHNA and YSLEER. CDR3 in amino acids: CASSQDQRGSDTQYF. CDR3 DNA sequence: TGCGCCAGCAGCCAAGATCAGCGGGGGTCAGATACGCAGTATTTT.

This sequence joins TRBV7-9 and TRBJ2-1; D unresolved. Germline CDR1 reads SEHNR; CDR2 reads FQNEAQ (reference sequence). The CDR3 consists of 12 residues. The V end lost 5 bases, the J end lost 10 bases, and 12 bases lay between the germline ends. CDR3 in amino acids: CASSPALGEQFF. CDR3 DNA sequence: TGTGCCAGCAGCCCCGCCCTGGGAGAGCAGTTCTTC. The full variable domain, completed using reference TRBV7-9 and TRBJ2-1, is DTGVSQNPRHKITKRGQNVTFRCDPISEHNRLYWYRQTLGQGPEFLTYFQNEAQLEKSRLLSDRFSAERPKGSFSTLEIQRTEQGDSAMYLCASSPALGEQFFGPGTRLTVL.

The rearrangement links TRBV27 to TRBJ1-2; D perhaps matches TRBD1 (5 bases). The CDR3 runs 16 residues. Trimming removed 2 bases at V and 4 bases at J, with 17 bases between. Germline CDR1 is MNHEY and CDR2 is SMNVEV (reference sequence). The DNA of the CDR3 is TGTGCCAGCAGTTTAATGCCCCCAGGGAGAGGCTATGGCTACACCTTC. It specifies CASSLMPPGRGYGYTF.

The V gene is TRBV7-3, the J gene TRBJ2-3; 7 bases line up with TRBD2. The CDR3 extends over 16 amino acids. CDR1 and CDR2 (germline): SGHTA, FQGTGA. Trimming removed 5 bases from V and 2 bases from J; junction bases left unmatched: 10. Here the CDR3 reads CASSLPREGYTDTQYF. The DNA for the CDR3 is TGTGCCAGCAGCCTACCGAGGGAGGGTTACACAGATACGCAGTATTTT.